One sample yielded the 12 T cell receptor beta chains listed below, sequenced in a study of graft-versus-host responses after intestinal transplantation. Data came from immunoSEQ multiplex PCR; TCRdb stores just in-frame clones and leaves some out. The data hold 70,000 to 80,000 clones, with 90% observed a single time. The antigens for these receptors are not known. Sequencing was performed on unstimulated CD8+ T cells sorted from spleen or lymph node cells, taken before intestinal transplant. The source of these receptors is a human donor who received an intestinal transplant.

Remarks on this clone: This sample includes further DNA sequences coding for the same CDR3. The CDR3 reads CASSPTGNTEAFF. Here the CDR3 DNA reads TGTGCCAGCAGCCCGACAGGGAACACTGAAGCTTTCTTT. The chain links TRBV9 to TRBJ1-1; TRBD1 might be the D (6 bases). Germline CDR1 SGDLS, CDR2 YYNGEE. V shed 4 bases and J shed 1 base, with 8 bases lying between them. The CDR3 sequence is 13 residues long.

The table lists this clone with a count of one. The rearrangement uses TRBV2 and TRBJ1-2; D is ambiguous. This CDR3 is built from 15 residues. Trimming removed 4 bases at V and 3 bases at J, with 15 bases between. CDR1 is SNHLY and CDR2 is FYNNEI in the germline V gene. CDR3 bases: TGTGCCAGCAGTGCTCCTCCGGTCCGGGACTATGGCTACACCTTC. Protein product: CASSAPPVRDYGYTF.

This clone was counted a single time. This chain connects TRBV5-5 to TRBJ1-3, with 7 bases that match TRBD1. The junction had 5 bases not matched to a gene; V was cut back by 0 bases and J by 8 bases. The CDR3 is 14 amino acids. The germline V gene encodes CDR1 SGHKS and CDR2 YYEKEE (reference sequence). The CDR3 is CASSLAPGGDTIYF. CDR3 DNA sequence: TGTGCCAGCAGCTTGGCCCCAGGGGGAGACACCATATATTTT.

The rearrangement joins TRBV28 to TRBJ1-5; D is possibly TRBD1 (5 bases). The CDR3 covers 14 residues. The germline V gene has CDR1 MDHEN and CDR2 SYDVKM. Trimming left V 6 bases short and J 3 bases short, with 12 bases between. The DNA for the CDR3 is TGTGCCAGCAGCCTCCGACAGATCAATCAGCCCCAGCATTTT. Protein sequence: CASSLRQINQPQHF.

The rearrangement joins TRBV30 to TRBJ2-7; D ambiguous. The V gene's germline CDR1 is GTSNPN and CDR2 SVGIG (reference sequence). CDR3 length: 12 amino acids. V lost 0 bases, J lost 5 bases, and 8 bases lay in between. CDR3 in amino acids: CAWSVNSNEQYF. In nucleotides, the CDR3 is TGTGCCTGGAGTGTAAATAGCAACGAGCAGTACTTC. Looking up the rest from reference TRBV30 and TRBJ2-7 gives the full variable domain: SQTIHQWPATLVQPVGSPLSLECTVEGTSNPNLYWYRQAAGRGLQLLFYSVGIGQISSEVPQNLSASRPQDRQFILSSKKLLLSDSGFYLCAWSVNSNEQYFGPGTRLTVT.

This chain connects TRBV18 to TRBJ2-5, with TRBD1 matching over 8 bases. Matching the DNA end better, TRBJ2-7 makes the J call doubtful. Per germline, CDR1 KGHSH and CDR2 LQKENI. The CDR3 is 15 amino acids. The chain's CDR3 is CASSPPAGGEYEQYF. The CDR3 DNA reads as TGTGCCAGCTCACCACCGGCAGGGGGCGAATACGAGCAGTACTTC.

This chain joins TRBV5-1 and TRBJ2-7, with 11 bases identical to TRBD2. Per the germline V gene, CDR1 is SGHRS and CDR2 is YFSETQ. V shed 3 bases and J 2 bases; nucleotides not matched to a gene: 7. CDR3 length equals 16 residues. The CDR3 DNA reads as TGCGCCAGCAGCTGGGGAGTAGCGGGGGGGCCCTACGAGCAGTACTTC. It translates to CASSWGVAGGPYEQYF.

This clone has only one observation. The chain carries TRBV12-5 and TRBJ2-7; no reliable D call. The CDR3 covers 12 residues. Germline assignment: CDR1 LGHNT and CDR2 FRNRAP. V dropped 5 bases and J dropped 2 bases, with 7 bases sitting between them. The CDR3 DNA reads as TGTGCTAGTGGTCAGCGCACCTACGAGCAGTACTTC. Translating it yields CASGQRTYEQYF.

This clone was picked up one time. The DNA for the CDR3 is TGTGCCAGCAGTTACGATGGGGACACTCGACCCTACGAGCAGTACTTC. As protein: CASSYDGDTRPYEQYF. V usage is TRBV6-5 and J usage is TRBJ2-7; TRBD1 is a possible D gene (6 bases). The germline CDR1 and CDR2 sequences are MNHEY and SVGAGI. The ends were cut back, 2 bases at V and 2 bases at J, with 16 bases in the middle. CDR3 size: 16 residues.

This clone appeared once. V usage is TRBV6-6 and J usage is TRBJ2-3, with a possible D match to TRBD1 (5 bases). The CDR3 is made up of 15 amino acids. With 2 bases removed from V and 2 bases from J, the gap between germline ends came to 11 bases. Germline V gene data show CDR1 as MNHNY and CDR2 as SVGAGI (reference sequence). CDR3 amino acids: CASSYPGQHTDTQYF. The CDR3, as DNA: TGTGCCAGCAGTTACCCTGGACAACACACAGATACGCAGTATTTT.

The chain couples TRBV7-9 to TRBJ2-7, with 9 bases fitting TRBD1. The CDR3 is made up of 17 amino acids. Germline-derived CDR1 and CDR2 are SEHNR and FQNEAQ (reference sequence). V shed 3 bases and J 0 bases; nucleotides not matched to a gene: 9. CDR3 sequence reads: CASSFRTDRGSSYEQYF. In DNA form, the CDR3 reads TGTGCCAGCAGCTTTAGGACGGACAGGGGAAGCTCCTACGAGCAGTACTTC.

The chain couples TRBV25-1 to TRBJ2-7, with 7 bases fitting TRBD1. The length of the CDR3 is 16 residues. Trimming at V came to 1 base and at J to 8 bases, leaving 14 bases not matched to a gene. CDR1 and CDR2 (germline): MGHDK, SYGVNS. This chain's CDR3 is CASSEFCELGQSKQYF. DNA of the CDR3: TGTGCCAGCAGTGAATTTTGCGAGTTGGGACAGTCGAAGCAGTACTTC.